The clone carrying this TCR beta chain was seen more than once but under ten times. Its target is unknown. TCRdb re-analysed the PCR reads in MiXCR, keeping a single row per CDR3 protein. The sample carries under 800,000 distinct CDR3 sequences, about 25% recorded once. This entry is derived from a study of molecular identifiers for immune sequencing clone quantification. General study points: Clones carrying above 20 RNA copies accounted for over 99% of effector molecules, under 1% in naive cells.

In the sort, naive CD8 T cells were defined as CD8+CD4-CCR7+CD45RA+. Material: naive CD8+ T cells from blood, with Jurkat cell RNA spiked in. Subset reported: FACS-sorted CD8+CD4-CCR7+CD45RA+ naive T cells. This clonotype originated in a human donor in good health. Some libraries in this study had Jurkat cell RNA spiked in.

CDR3 coding DNA: TGTGCCAGCAGCTTGGTTCGCCGGGACAGGGCGTATCAGCCCCAGCATTTT. Encoded protein: CASSLVRRDRAYQPQHF. The rearrangement uses TRBV5-7 and TRBJ1-5, with 9 bases aligning to TRBD1. TRBV5-7 is an ORF, with its function uncertain. This CDR3 has 17 amino acids. V was pared by 0 bases and J by 5 bases, with 9 bases of the junction left unmatched.